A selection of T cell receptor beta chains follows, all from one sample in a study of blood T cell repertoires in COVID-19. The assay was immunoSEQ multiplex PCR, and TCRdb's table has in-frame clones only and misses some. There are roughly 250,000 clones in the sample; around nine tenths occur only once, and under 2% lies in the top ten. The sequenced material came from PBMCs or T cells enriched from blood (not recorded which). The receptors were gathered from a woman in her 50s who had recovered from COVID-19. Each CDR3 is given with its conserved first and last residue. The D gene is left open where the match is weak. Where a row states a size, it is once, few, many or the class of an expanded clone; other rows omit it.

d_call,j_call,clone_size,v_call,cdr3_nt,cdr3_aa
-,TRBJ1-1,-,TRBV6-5,TGTGCCAGCACTCCGGGCGGGCCAGAAGCTTTCTTT,CASTPGGPEAFF
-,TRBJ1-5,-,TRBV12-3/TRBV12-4,TGTGCCAGCAGTTTAGCCGAGGGTCAGCCCCAGCATTTT,CASSLAEGQPQHF
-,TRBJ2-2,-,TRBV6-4,TGTGCCAGCAGTGGGAGCGACACCGGGGAGCTGTTTTTT,CASSGSDTGELFF
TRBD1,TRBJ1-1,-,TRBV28,TGTGCCAGCAGTCACGGGACAGTCAGGGCTTTCTTT,CASSHGTVRAFF
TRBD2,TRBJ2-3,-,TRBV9,TGTGCCAGCAGCGTAGGGAGCGGGACTAGCACAGATACGCAGTATTTT,CASSVGSGTSTDTQYF
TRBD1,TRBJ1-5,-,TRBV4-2,TGTGCCAGCAGCCATGACAGGGTTAGCAATCAGCCCCAGCATTTT,CASSHDRVSNQPQHF
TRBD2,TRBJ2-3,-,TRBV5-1,TGCGCCAGCAGCCCGACGGCGGGGGTCGGGACAGATACGCAGTATTTT,CASSPTAGVGTDTQYF
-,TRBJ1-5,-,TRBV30,TGTGCCTGGAGTGTACGAGGGAATAGCAATCAGCCCCAGCATTTT,CAWSVRGNSNQPQHF
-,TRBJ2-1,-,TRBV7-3,TGTGCCAGCAGCTTAAAGGGGTTCCTCAACAATGAGCAGTTCTTC,CASSLKGFLNNEQFF
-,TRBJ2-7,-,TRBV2,TGTGCCAGCCAAGGCCAGCGGGCCACCTACGAGCAGTACTTC,CASQGQRATYEQYF
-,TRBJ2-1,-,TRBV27,TGTGCCAGCACCTTGAGTAGTTCCTACAATGAGCAGTTCTTC,CASTLSSSYNEQFF
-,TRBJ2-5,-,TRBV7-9,TGTGCCAGCAGCTTCCCGGGACAACAAGAGACCCAGTACTTC,CASSFPGQQETQYF
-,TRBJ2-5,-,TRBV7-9,TGTGCCAGCAGGGAGGTAGGACGAGAGACCCAGTACTTC,CASREVGRETQYF
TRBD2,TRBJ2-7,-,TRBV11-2,TGTGCCAGCAGCTTAGCGGCTAGCGGGTCCTACGAGCAGTACTTC,CASSLAASGSYEQYF
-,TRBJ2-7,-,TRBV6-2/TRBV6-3,TGTGCCAGCAGTTACTCCTCCCCGGGACAAGCTGCGAGGGAGCAGTACTTC,CASSYSSPGQAAREQYF
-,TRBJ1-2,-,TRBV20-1,TGCAGTGCTAGTGCCCCGGGGGTTGGTGGCTACACCTTC,CSASAPGVGGYTF
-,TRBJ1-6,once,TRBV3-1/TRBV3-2,TGTGCCAGCAGCGGAGGTTCACCCCTCCACTTT,CASSGGSPLHF
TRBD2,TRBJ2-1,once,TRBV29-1,TGCAGCGGGGAGGGTGGTATCGGGCTAGCGGGAGGAGCCCCTTACAATGAGCAGTTCTTC,CSGEGGIGLAGGAPYNEQFF
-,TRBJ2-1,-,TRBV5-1,TGCGCCAGCAGCTTGGAAGGGACATGGGACAATGAGCAGTTCTTC,CASSLEGTWDNEQFF
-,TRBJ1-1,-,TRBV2,TGTGCCAGCAATCAGGGTCCGAACACTGAAGCTTTCTTT,CASNQGPNTEAFF
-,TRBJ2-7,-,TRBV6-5,TGTGCCTCTTCCGCAAGGGGCAGAACCTACGAGCAGTACTTC,CASSARGRTYEQYF
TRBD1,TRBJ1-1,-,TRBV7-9,TGTGCCAGTCGGGGGAACAGGGGGACTGAAGCTTTCTTT,CASRGNRGTEAFF
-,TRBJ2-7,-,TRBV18,TGTGCCAGCTCACAATTAGGATCTTCGTCAGGGTTTAACGAGCAGTACTTC,CASSQLGSSSGFNEQYF
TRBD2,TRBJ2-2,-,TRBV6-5,TGTGCCAGCAGTCGACTAGCGCTAGGTACCGGGGAGCTGTTTTTT,CASSRLALGTGELFF